What follows describes a single TCR beta chain. V was clipped by 3 bases and J by 5 bases; unmatched bases: 5. Germline lookup yields CDR1 SGHRS and CDR2 YFSETQ. CDR3 length: 14 residues. The sample comes from a study of T cell changes during pregnancy in multiple sclerosis. The method was immunoSEQ multiplex PCR; TCRdb's version includes in-frame clones alone and lacks a portion of them. The data hold 90,000 to 100,000 clones, with 90% to 95% observed a single time. This chain links TRBV5-1 with TRBJ2-7, with 10 bases identical to TRBD1. The sample was peripheral blood, taken in the first trimester of pregnancy. This TCR came from a female donor with multiple sclerosis, enrolled in a pregnancy study. CDR3: CASSYRDRGDEQYF. DNA of the CDR3: TGCGCCAGCAGCTACCGGGACAGGGGCGACGAGCAGTACTTC. The complete variable domain, with remaining parts taken from reference TRBV5-1 and TRBJ2-7, reads KAGVTQTPRYLIKTRGQQVTLSCSPISGHRSVSWYQQTPGQGLQFLFEYFSETQRNKGNFPGRFSGRQFSNSRSEMNVSTLELGDSALYLCASSYRDRGDEQYFGPGTRLTVT.